The TCR beta chain under discussion was sequenced for a study of blood T cell repertoires in COVID-19. Across the study: Acute-phase and convalescent COVID-19 samples originated in the United States, Italy and Spain.

Generated by immunoSEQ multiplex PCR, the TCRdb table keeps only in-frame clones and is missing some. The sample carries about 280,000 clones, around 86% recorded once. CDR1 is ENHRY, CDR2 SYGVKD, per germline. This CDR3 has 14 residues. The V gene lost 6 bases and the J gene lost 1 base, with 9 bases spanning the gap. V and J are TRBV10-3 and TRBJ2-2, with D perhaps matching TRBD2 (6 bases). The specimen was peripheral blood. The sequence came from a human donor in a cohort sampled during active COVID-19. The CDR3 bases are TGTGCCATCAGACGTAGCGGGAACACCGGGGAGCTGTTTTTT. Its translation is CAIRRSGNTGELFF.